The clone carrying this T cell receptor (beta chain) has a handful of counts. What it recognizes is unknown. It was one heparinised blood draw, averaging roughly 100 mL, that each donor gave. All of the isolated RNA was reverse transcribed, so expressed TCRB transcripts were sequenced. Sequencing used immunoSEQ multiplex PCR; TCRdb keeps in-frame clones, though not all of them. The table lists 600,000 to 700,000 clones, around 15% of them singletons. The data were taken from a study of beta chain features in type 1 diabetes. Study as a whole: Age, gender and cell yields were alike across patients and healthy donors. Investigators examined roughly 99,000,000 sorted cells across all samples. General study points: Type 1 diabetes patients had fewer VDJ junction insertions and more deletions. Within each of all four CD4+ subsets, Type 1 diabetes patients had TCRB CDR3s that were moderately but significantly shorter.

CDR1 is SGHNT, CDR2 YYREEE, per germline (reference sequence). CDR3 length equals 14 residues. V dropped 7 bases and J dropped 1; count of bases not matched to a gene: 5. This sequence joins TRBV5-4 and TRBJ2-3, with 8 bases lining up with TRBD1. The sample consisted of naive CD4+ T cells from blood. The receptor's source is a man between 18 and 35 years old with type 1 diabetes. CDR3 residues: CASSGTGGTDTQYF. The CDR3, as DNA: TGTGCCAGCTCCGGGACAGGAGGCACAGATACGCAGTATTTT.